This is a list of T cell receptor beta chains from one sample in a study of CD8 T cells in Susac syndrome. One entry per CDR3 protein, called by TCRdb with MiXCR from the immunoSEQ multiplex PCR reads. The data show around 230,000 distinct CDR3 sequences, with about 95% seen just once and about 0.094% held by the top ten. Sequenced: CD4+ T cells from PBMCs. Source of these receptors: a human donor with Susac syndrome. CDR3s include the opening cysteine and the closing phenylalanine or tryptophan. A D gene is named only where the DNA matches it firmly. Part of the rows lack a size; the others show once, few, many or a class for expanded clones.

cdr3_aa: CASSVAGDALGRQETQYF; cdr3_nt: TGTGCCAGCAGCGTAGCGGGGGACGCTCTTGGGCGGCAAGAGACCCAGTACTTC; v_call: TRBV9; cdr3_length: 18; clone_size: -; j_call: TRBJ2-5; d_call: -
cdr3_aa: CASRPQGAVAEAFF; cdr3_nt: TGTGCCAGCAGACCCCAAGGGGCGGTGGCTGAAGCTTTCTTT; v_call: TRBV7-2; cdr3_length: 14; clone_size: -; j_call: TRBJ1-1; d_call: -
cdr3_aa: CASSQSGGWYGYTF; cdr3_nt: TGCGCCAGCAGTCAATCGGGAGGCTGGTATGGCTACACCTTC; v_call: TRBV23-1; cdr3_length: 14; clone_size: -; j_call: TRBJ1-2; d_call: -
cdr3_aa: CSFEEAAGQPQHF; cdr3_nt: TGCAGCTTCGAGGAAGCAGCAGGTCAGCCCCAGCATTTT; v_call: TRBV29-1; cdr3_length: 13; clone_size: -; j_call: TRBJ1-5; d_call: -
cdr3_aa: CATSATSEAFF; cdr3_nt: TGTGCCACCAGCGCAACTTCTGAAGCTTTCTTT; v_call: TRBV15; cdr3_length: 11; clone_size: -; j_call: TRBJ1-1; d_call: -
cdr3_aa: CASSKQTGGNQPQHF; cdr3_nt: TGTGCCAGCAGCAAGCAGACCGGAGGGAATCAGCCCCAGCATTTT; v_call: TRBV7-8; cdr3_length: 15; clone_size: -; j_call: TRBJ1-5; d_call: -
cdr3_aa: CASSVGTSGRDTQYF; cdr3_nt: TGTGCCAGCAGCGTAGGGACTAGCGGGAGAGATACGCAGTATTTT; v_call: TRBV9; cdr3_length: 15; clone_size: -; j_call: TRBJ2-3; d_call: TRBD2
cdr3_aa: CASTPGPTGANVLTF; cdr3_nt: TGTGCCAGCACCCCCGGTCCAACTGGGGCCAACGTCCTGACTTTC; v_call: TRBV9; cdr3_length: 15; clone_size: -; j_call: TRBJ2-6; d_call: -
cdr3_aa: CASSQGPLSGHSYEQYF; cdr3_nt: TGTGCCAGCAGCCAAGGCCCCCTAAGCGGGCATTCCTACGAGCAGTACTTC; v_call: TRBV4-2; cdr3_length: 17; clone_size: -; j_call: TRBJ2-7; d_call: -
cdr3_aa: CASRNRFDGVPQHF; cdr3_nt: TGTGCCAGTAGGAACCGGTTTGATGGGGTGCCCCAGCATTTT; v_call: TRBV19; cdr3_length: 14; clone_size: -; j_call: TRBJ1-5; d_call: -
cdr3_aa: CASSLAGTTSQETQYF; cdr3_nt: TGCGCCAGCAGCTTGGCCGGGACAACTAGCCAAGAGACCCAGTACTTC; v_call: TRBV5-1; cdr3_length: 16; clone_size: -; j_call: TRBJ2-5; d_call: -
cdr3_aa: CASSGPNLREQYF; cdr3_nt: TGTGCCAGCAGCGGACCGAACTTGAGGGAGCAGTACTTC; v_call: TRBV9; cdr3_length: 13; clone_size: -; j_call: TRBJ2-7; d_call: -
cdr3_aa: CASSPGTSVSKQFF; cdr3_nt: TGTGCCAGCTCACCAGGGACTAGCGTCTCTAAGCAGTTCTTC; v_call: TRBV18; cdr3_length: 14; clone_size: -; j_call: TRBJ2-1; d_call: TRBD2
cdr3_aa: CASSPQASGTYGYTF; cdr3_nt: TGTGCCAGCTCACCACAGGCCTCAGGGACCTATGGCTACACCTTC; v_call: TRBV18; cdr3_length: 15; clone_size: -; j_call: TRBJ1-2; d_call: -
cdr3_aa: CASSLLFSGRPTTYEQYF; cdr3_nt: TGTGCCAGCAGTTTACTCTTTAGCGGGAGGCCTACCACCTACGAGCAGTACTTC; v_call: TRBV12-3/TRBV12-4; cdr3_length: 18; clone_size: -; j_call: TRBJ2-7; d_call: TRBD2
cdr3_aa: CATNTSQPAFF; cdr3_nt: TGCGCCACCAACACCTCCCAACCAGCTTTCTTT; v_call: TRBV23-1; cdr3_length: 11; clone_size: -; j_call: TRBJ1-1; d_call: -
cdr3_aa: CASSRGIPYEQYF; cdr3_nt: TGTGCCAGCAGCAGAGGGATACCCTACGAGCAGTACTTC; v_call: TRBV28; cdr3_length: 13; clone_size: -; j_call: TRBJ2-7; d_call: -
cdr3_aa: CASTWTPSSTDTQYF; cdr3_nt: TGTGCCAGCACCTGGACGCCCTCCTCTACAGATACGCAGTATTTT; v_call: TRBV12-3/TRBV12-4; cdr3_length: 15; clone_size: -; j_call: TRBJ2-3; d_call: -
cdr3_aa: CASSRTGSSYEQYF; cdr3_nt: TGTGCCAGCAGTCGGACAGGGAGCTCCTACGAGCAGTACTTC; v_call: TRBV28; cdr3_length: 14; clone_size: -; j_call: TRBJ2-7; d_call: TRBD1
cdr3_aa: CASSPDPRTYEQYF; cdr3_nt: TGCGCCAGCAGCCCGGACCCGCGGACCTACGAGCAGTACTTC; v_call: TRBV4-1; cdr3_length: 14; clone_size: -; j_call: TRBJ2-7; d_call: -
cdr3_aa: CASSYGDRANTEAFF; cdr3_nt: TGTGCCAGCAGCTACGGGGACAGAGCAAACACTGAAGCTTTCTTT; v_call: TRBV7-9; cdr3_length: 15; clone_size: -; j_call: TRBJ1-1; d_call: TRBD1
cdr3_aa: CAISGAIAGGDEQYF; cdr3_nt: TGTGCCATCAGTGGGGCCATAGCGGGAGGGGACGAGCAGTACTTC; v_call: TRBV10-3; cdr3_length: 15; clone_size: -; j_call: TRBJ2-7; d_call: TRBD2
cdr3_aa: CASSQVAGVETQYF; cdr3_nt: TGCGCCAGCAGCCAAGTAGCGGGAGTAGAGACCCAGTACTTC; v_call: TRBV4-1; cdr3_length: 14; clone_size: -; j_call: TRBJ2-5; d_call: TRBD2
cdr3_aa: CSASGRASNEQFF; cdr3_nt: TGCAGTGCTAGCGGGAGGGCCTCGAATGAGCAGTTCTTC; v_call: TRBV20-1; cdr3_length: 13; clone_size: -; j_call: TRBJ2-1; d_call: TRBD2
cdr3_aa: CATSRALDYNEQFF; cdr3_nt: TGTGCCACCAGCAGAGCACTAGACTACAATGAGCAGTTCTTC; v_call: TRBV15; cdr3_length: 14; clone_size: -; j_call: TRBJ2-1; d_call: -
cdr3_aa: CATSGSDRSSYEQYF; cdr3_nt: TGTGCCACCAGTGGTTCCGACAGGAGCTCCTACGAGCAGTACTTC; v_call: TRBV24-1; cdr3_length: 15; clone_size: -; j_call: TRBJ2-7; d_call: -
cdr3_aa: CASSLGAEETQYF; cdr3_nt: TGTGCCAGCTCCCTTGGAGCGGAAGAGACCCAGTACTTC; v_call: TRBV18; cdr3_length: 13; clone_size: few; j_call: TRBJ2-5; d_call: -
cdr3_aa: CASSILRTSGKNEQFF; cdr3_nt: TGTGCCAGTAGTATTCTCCGGACTAGCGGTAAGAATGAGCAGTTCTTC; v_call: TRBV19; cdr3_length: 16; clone_size: -; j_call: TRBJ2-1; d_call: TRBD2
cdr3_aa: CSVAAGAADTQYF; cdr3_nt: TGCAGCGTTGCGGCGGGAGCGGCAGATACGCAGTATTTT; v_call: TRBV29-1; cdr3_length: 13; clone_size: -; j_call: TRBJ2-3; d_call: TRBD2
cdr3_aa: CSASGGYEQYF; cdr3_nt: TGCAGCGCTTCGGGGGGCTACGAGCAGTACTTC; v_call: TRBV29-1; cdr3_length: 11; clone_size: -; j_call: TRBJ2-7; d_call: TRBD2
cdr3_aa: CASSLTPGREQYF; cdr3_nt: TGTGCCAGCAGCTTAACCCCTGGCCGCGAGCAGTACTTC; v_call: TRBV7-3; cdr3_length: 13; clone_size: -; j_call: TRBJ2-7; d_call: -
cdr3_aa: CSVGKGGRNTEAFF; cdr3_nt: TGCAGCGTTGGGAAGGGTGGGAGGAACACTGAAGCTTTCTTT; v_call: TRBV29-1; cdr3_length: 14; clone_size: -; j_call: TRBJ1-1; d_call: -
cdr3_aa: CSAARDGDQPQHF; cdr3_nt: TGCAGTGCTGCCCGGGACGGGGATCAGCCCCAGCATTTT; v_call: TRBV20-1; cdr3_length: 13; clone_size: -; j_call: TRBJ1-5; d_call: -
cdr3_aa: CASSQRLLYEQYF; cdr3_nt: TGTGCCAGCAGCCAAAGGCTACTTTACGAGCAGTACTTC; v_call: TRBV3-1; cdr3_length: 13; clone_size: -; j_call: TRBJ2-7; d_call: -
cdr3_aa: CASSRPSPRVDEQYF; cdr3_nt: TGTGCCAGCAGTAGGCCCTCCCCGAGGGTCGACGAGCAGTACTTC; v_call: TRBV6-2/TRBV6-3; cdr3_length: 15; clone_size: -; j_call: TRBJ2-7; d_call: -
cdr3_aa: CASSVDRRDGEAFF; cdr3_nt: TGTGCCAGCAGTGTCGACAGGAGGGACGGTGAAGCTTTCTTT; v_call: TRBV12-3/TRBV12-4; cdr3_length: 14; clone_size: -; j_call: TRBJ1-1; d_call: -
cdr3_aa: CSARYRGQDTEAFF; cdr3_nt: TGCAGTGCTAGATACAGGGGGCAGGACACTGAAGCTTTCTTT; v_call: TRBV20-1; cdr3_length: 14; clone_size: -; j_call: TRBJ1-1; d_call: TRBD1
cdr3_aa: CASSLSGSADTQYF; cdr3_nt: TGTGCCAGCAGCTTGAGCGGGAGTGCAGATACGCAGTATTTT; v_call: TRBV7-9; cdr3_length: 14; clone_size: -; j_call: TRBJ2-3; d_call: TRBD2
cdr3_aa: CASSLPGRRADTQYF; cdr3_nt: TGTGCCAGCAGTCTTCCCGGGAGGAGGGCAGATACGCAGTATTTT; v_call: TRBV28; cdr3_length: 15; clone_size: -; j_call: TRBJ2-3; d_call: TRBD2
cdr3_aa: CASSPTDTQYF; cdr3_nt: TGTGCCAGCTCACCCACAGATACGCAGTATTTT; v_call: TRBV18; cdr3_length: 11; clone_size: few; j_call: TRBJ2-3; d_call: -
cdr3_aa: CASSFGGSSAFF; cdr3_nt: TGTGCCAGCAGTTTCGGCGGTAGTTCAGCTTTCTTT; v_call: TRBV12-3/TRBV12-4; cdr3_length: 12; clone_size: -; j_call: TRBJ1-1; d_call: -
cdr3_aa: CASSYSSLVENYGYTF; cdr3_nt: TGTGCCAGCAGTTACTCGTCATTAGTAGAGAACTATGGCTACACCTTC; v_call: TRBV6-6; cdr3_length: 16; clone_size: once; j_call: TRBJ1-2; d_call: -
cdr3_aa: CATRGGDSYNEQFF; cdr3_nt: TGTGCCACCAGGGGAGGCGATTCTTACAATGAGCAGTTCTTC; v_call: TRBV24-1; cdr3_length: 14; clone_size: -; j_call: TRBJ2-1; d_call: -
cdr3_aa: CSASDGTGNEKLFF; cdr3_nt: TGCAGTGCTAGTGACGGGACAGGGAATGAAAAACTGTTTTTT; v_call: TRBV20-1; cdr3_length: 14; clone_size: -; j_call: TRBJ1-4; d_call: TRBD1
cdr3_aa: CASSFAGQTYEQYF; cdr3_nt: TGTGCCAGCAGTTTCGCAGGACAGACCTACGAGCAGTACTTC; v_call: TRBV12-3/TRBV12-4; cdr3_length: 14; clone_size: -; j_call: TRBJ2-7; d_call: -
cdr3_aa: CSAWVTEAFF; cdr3_nt: TGCAGTGCCTGGGTGACTGAAGCTTTCTTT; v_call: TRBV20-1; cdr3_length: 10; clone_size: -; j_call: TRBJ1-1; d_call: -
cdr3_aa: CASSFQSREGEQYF; cdr3_nt: TGTGCCAGCAGTTTTCAATCGAGGGAAGGGGAGCAGTACTTC; v_call: TRBV12-3/TRBV12-4; cdr3_length: 14; clone_size: -; j_call: TRBJ2-7; d_call: -
cdr3_aa: CASSEYGGLNNQPQHF; cdr3_nt: TGTGCCAGCAGTGAATACGGGGGGCTGAACAATCAGCCCCAGCATTTT; v_call: TRBV25-1; cdr3_length: 16; clone_size: -; j_call: TRBJ1-5; d_call: -
cdr3_aa: CASSQGRGRETQYF; cdr3_nt: TGTGCCAGCAGCCAAGGCAGGGGAAGGGAGACCCAGTACTTC; v_call: TRBV14; cdr3_length: 14; clone_size: -; j_call: TRBJ2-5; d_call: -
cdr3_aa: CASSQLAGGGEQFF; cdr3_nt: TGTGCCAGCAGTCAACTAGCGGGAGGTGGTGAGCAGTTCTTC; v_call: TRBV12-3/TRBV12-4; cdr3_length: 14; clone_size: -; j_call: TRBJ2-1; d_call: TRBD2
cdr3_aa: CASSSTSGSTGELFF; cdr3_nt: TGTGCCAGCAGCTCCACTAGCGGGTCTACCGGGGAGCTGTTTTTT; v_call: TRBV9; cdr3_length: 15; clone_size: -; j_call: TRBJ2-2; d_call: TRBD2
cdr3_aa: CAWSRLLSNQPQHF; cdr3_nt: TGTGCCTGGAGTCGACTACTTAGCAATCAGCCCCAGCATTTT; v_call: TRBV30; cdr3_length: 14; clone_size: -; j_call: TRBJ1-5; d_call: -
cdr3_aa: CATSRGPGENTEAFF; cdr3_nt: TGTGCCACCAGCAGAGGCCCAGGGGAGAACACTGAAGCTTTCTTT; v_call: TRBV15; cdr3_length: 15; clone_size: -; j_call: TRBJ1-1; d_call: -
cdr3_aa: CASSPAGLGSNTEAFF; cdr3_nt: TGTGCCAGCTCACCAGCAGGGTTGGGATCAAACACTGAAGCTTTCTTT; v_call: TRBV18; cdr3_length: 16; clone_size: -; j_call: TRBJ1-1; d_call: -
cdr3_aa: CSVGTEAFF; cdr3_nt: TGCAGCGTTGGGACTGAAGCTTTCTTT; v_call: TRBV29-1; cdr3_length: 9; clone_size: -; j_call: TRBJ1-1; d_call: -
cdr3_aa: CASSPEGQNTEAFF; cdr3_nt: TGTGCCAGCTCACCGGAGGGACAGAACACTGAAGCTTTCTTT; v_call: TRBV18; cdr3_length: 14; clone_size: -; j_call: TRBJ1-1; d_call: -
cdr3_aa: CSVEEGGGTEAFF; cdr3_nt: TGCAGCGTTGAAGAAGGTGGGGGAACTGAAGCTTTCTTT; v_call: TRBV29-1; cdr3_length: 13; clone_size: -; j_call: TRBJ1-1; d_call: -
cdr3_aa: CSAVEPRGRTDTQYF; cdr3_nt: TGCAGTGCCGTCGAACCCAGGGGACGAACAGATACGCAGTATTTT; v_call: TRBV20-1; cdr3_length: 15; clone_size: -; j_call: TRBJ2-3; d_call: -
cdr3_aa: CASSLHENTEAFF; cdr3_nt: TGCGCCAGCAGCTTACATGAGAACACTGAAGCTTTCTTT; v_call: TRBV5-1; cdr3_length: 13; clone_size: -; j_call: TRBJ1-1; d_call: -